The present T cell receptor beta chain was sequenced within a study of regulatory T cells in long-lasting Graves disease. Study results and caveats: TRBV28, TRBJ1-2 and TRBJ2-5 were favored in persistent disease. Persistent Graves' patients showed a TCR diversity that was lower than that of newly diagnosed ones.

Germline lookup yields CDR1 MGHRA and CDR2 YSYEKL. V shed 0 bases and J 2 bases; nucleotides not matched to a gene: 8. CDR3 length equals 17 residues. Time point described: newly diagnosed GD, antithyroid drugs for less than 3 months. The authors made the TCR library using RNA they extracted from PBMCs. Only a few counts were recorded for this clonotype. Its matching antigen is unknown. CDR3 regions were amplified by Arm-PCR using iRepertoire HTBI primers to build TCR beta libraries. Study processing details: Samples revealed approximately 67 TRBV and over twelve TRBJ segments. TCRdb reprocessed the multiplex PCR reads via MiXCR and lists one record per CDR3 protein. The V and J calls, along with clone size, are taken from TCRdb and not from the paper's own processing. The repertoire includes about 540,000 distinct CDR3 sequences, roughly 12% of them detected once, and about 9.1% sits in the top ten.

The same sample was also used in a study of T cells in Graves' hyperthyroidism and ophthalmopathy. From that paper: Researchers found most expanded thyroid clonotypes above 0.001 in blood as well.

Source: peripheral blood mononuclear cells (PBMCs), taken at new diagnosis, from a patient treated with antithyroid drugs. The V gene is TRBV4-1, the J gene TRBJ2-7; 9 bases are shared with TRBD1. This sequence was found in a man aged 25 to 40 with Graves disease. The chain's CDR3 is CASSQDSGTGFPYEQYF. The CDR3 bases are TGCGCCAGCAGCCAAGACTCCGGGACAGGGTTCCCCTACGAGCAGTACTTC.